This is a list of T cell receptor beta chains from one sample in a study of cytomegalovirus exposure and HLA in healthy donors. Some clones are missing from TCRdb's copy, which holds only in-frame ones; the method was immunoSEQ multiplex PCR. The table lists about 140,000 clones, roughly 75% of them singletons. The material sequenced was PBMCs. Source of these receptors: a man in his forties or fifties in good health and CMV-seropositive. Both conserved end residues are part of each CDR3. A D gene is named only where the DNA matches it firmly. Clone size is shown for a subset of rows, as once, few, many or a class of expanded clone.

-,TRBV12-5,TRBD1,TRBJ2-2,TGTGCTAGTGGACCCGGGACAGGGGGTCTCTTAAACACCGGGGAGCTGTTTTTT,CASGPGTGGLLNTGELFF
-,TRBV25-1,TRBD1,TRBJ1-2,TGTGCCAGCAGTGAGACAGGGATAAAAGTACATGGCTACACCTTC,CASSETGIKVHGYTF
-,TRBV5-1,TRBD1,TRBJ1-1,TGCGCCAGCAGCTTGACAGGGGTAGGCACTGAAGCTTTCTTT,CASSLTGVGTEAFF
once,TRBV5-5,-,TRBJ2-2,TGTGCCAGCAGCTTTTATACGAACACCGGGGAGCTGTTTTTT,CASSFYTNTGELFF
-,TRBV6-1,TRBD1,TRBJ2-3,TGTGCCAGCAGTATAGACAGGGCAGATACGCAGTATTTT,CASSIDRADTQYF
-,TRBV5-1,TRBD2,TRBJ2-1,TGCGCCAGTACTCCGGGGGGAGGTGAGCAGTTCTTC,CASTPGGGEQFF
few,TRBV5-6,TRBD2,TRBJ2-2,TGTGCCAGCAGCGCGAGACTAGCGGGAGGGACGAACACCGGGGAGCTGTTTTTT,CASSARLAGGTNTGELFF
-,TRBV19,TRBD1,TRBJ1-1,TGTGCCAGTAGTCCCCAGGGGGGAACTGAAGCTTTCTTT,CASSPQGGTEAFF
few,TRBV27,TRBD1,TRBJ2-7,TGTGCCAGCAGTTTGGGGACAGATCCGTCTCTGGGGCAGTACTTC,CASSLGTDPSLGQYF
-,TRBV9,TRBD2,TRBJ2-1,TGTGCCAGCGGTCCGGGACTAGCGGGCAATGAGCAGTTCTTC,CASGPGLAGNEQFF
-,TRBV2,-,TRBJ1-5,TGTGCCAGCAGTGAGATGGTGCGGGGGGGGCCCCAGCATTTT,CASSEMVRGGPQHF
-,TRBV6-6,-,TRBJ1-5,TGTGCCAGCAGGCTGACAGGCCCCAATCAGCCCCAGCATTTT,CASRLTGPNQPQHF
-,TRBV6-5,TRBD1,TRBJ1-2,TGTGCCAGCAGCCTACGACAGGGCGTCTATGGCTACACCTTC,CASSLRQGVYGYTF
-,TRBV4-2,-,TRBJ2-7,TGTGCCAGCAGCCCACCGAGCTCCTACGAGCAGTACTTC,CASSPPSSYEQYF